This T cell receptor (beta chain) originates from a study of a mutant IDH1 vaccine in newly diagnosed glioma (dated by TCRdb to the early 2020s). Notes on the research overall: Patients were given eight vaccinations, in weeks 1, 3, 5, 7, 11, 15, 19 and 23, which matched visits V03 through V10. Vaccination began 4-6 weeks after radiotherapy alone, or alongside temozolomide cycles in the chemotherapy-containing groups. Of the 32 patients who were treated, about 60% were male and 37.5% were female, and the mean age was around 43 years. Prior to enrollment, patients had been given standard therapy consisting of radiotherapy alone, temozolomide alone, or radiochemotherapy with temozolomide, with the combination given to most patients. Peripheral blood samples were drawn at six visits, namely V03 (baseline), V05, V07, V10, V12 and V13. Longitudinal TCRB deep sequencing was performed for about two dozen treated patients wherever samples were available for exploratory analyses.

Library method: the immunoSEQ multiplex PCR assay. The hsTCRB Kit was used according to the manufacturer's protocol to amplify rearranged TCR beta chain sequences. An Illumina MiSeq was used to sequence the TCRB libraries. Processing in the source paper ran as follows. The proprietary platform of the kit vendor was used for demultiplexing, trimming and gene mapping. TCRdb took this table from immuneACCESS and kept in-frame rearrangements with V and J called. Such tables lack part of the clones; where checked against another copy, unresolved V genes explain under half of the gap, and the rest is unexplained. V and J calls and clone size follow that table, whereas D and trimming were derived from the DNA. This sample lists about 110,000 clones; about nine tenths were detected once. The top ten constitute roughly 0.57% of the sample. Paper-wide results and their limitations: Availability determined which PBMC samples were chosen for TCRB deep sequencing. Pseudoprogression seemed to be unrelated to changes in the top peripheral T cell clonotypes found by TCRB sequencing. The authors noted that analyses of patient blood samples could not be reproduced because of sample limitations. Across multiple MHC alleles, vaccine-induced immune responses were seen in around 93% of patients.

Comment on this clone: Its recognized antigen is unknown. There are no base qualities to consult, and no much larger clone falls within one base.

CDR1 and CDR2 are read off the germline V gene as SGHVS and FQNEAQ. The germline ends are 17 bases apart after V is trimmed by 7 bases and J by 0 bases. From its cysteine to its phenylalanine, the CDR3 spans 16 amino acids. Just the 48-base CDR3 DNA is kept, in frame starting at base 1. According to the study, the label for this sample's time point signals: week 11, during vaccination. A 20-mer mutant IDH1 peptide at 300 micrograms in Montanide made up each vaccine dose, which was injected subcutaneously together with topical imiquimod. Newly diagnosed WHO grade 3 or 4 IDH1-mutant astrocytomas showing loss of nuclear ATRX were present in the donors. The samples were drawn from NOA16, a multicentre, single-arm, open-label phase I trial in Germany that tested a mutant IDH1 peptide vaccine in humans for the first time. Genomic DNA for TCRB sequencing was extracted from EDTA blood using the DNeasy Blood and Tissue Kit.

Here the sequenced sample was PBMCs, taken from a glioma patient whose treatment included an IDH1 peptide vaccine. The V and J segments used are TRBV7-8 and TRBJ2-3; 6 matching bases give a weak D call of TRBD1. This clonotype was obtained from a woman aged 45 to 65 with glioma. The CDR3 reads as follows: CASIPLDSPSTDTQYF. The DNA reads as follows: TGTGCCAGCATCCCTCTGGACAGTCCCAGCACAGATACGCAGTATTTT.